This T cell receptor (beta chain) was sequenced for a study of blood T cell repertoires in COVID-19. There are a few counts of this clone. The length of the CDR3 is 15 residues. Trimming took 8 bases from V and 4 from J, leaving 18 bases between them. Per germline, CDR1 SGHTA and CDR2 FQGNSA. Data came from immunoSEQ multiplex PCR; TCRdb stores just in-frame clones and leaves some out. The table has 200,000 to 250,000 clones, around 83% seen once; the top ten hold less than 7.5%. This TCR came from a woman aged 50 to 60 with acute or convalescent COVID-19. This chain connects TRBV7-2 to TRBJ2-1, with D possibly matching TRBD2 (6 bases). Sequenced material: peripheral blood. CDR3 DNA sequence: TGTGCCAGCCGGCCGTCTGCGGGGCGATACAATGAGCAGTTCTTC. It yields the protein CASRPSAGRYNEQFF.